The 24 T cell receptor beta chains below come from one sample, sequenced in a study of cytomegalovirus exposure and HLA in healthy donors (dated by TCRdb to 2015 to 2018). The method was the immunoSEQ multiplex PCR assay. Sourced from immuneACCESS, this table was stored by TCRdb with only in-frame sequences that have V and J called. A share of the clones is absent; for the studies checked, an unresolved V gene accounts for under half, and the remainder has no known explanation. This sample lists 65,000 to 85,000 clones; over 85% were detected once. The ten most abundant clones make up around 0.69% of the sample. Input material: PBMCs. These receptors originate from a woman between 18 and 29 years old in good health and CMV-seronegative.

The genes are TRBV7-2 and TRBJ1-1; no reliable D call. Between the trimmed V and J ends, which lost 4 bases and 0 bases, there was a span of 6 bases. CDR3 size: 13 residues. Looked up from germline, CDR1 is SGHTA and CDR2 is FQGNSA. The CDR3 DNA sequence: TGTGCCAGCAGCTCCAACATGAACACTGAAGCTTTCTTT. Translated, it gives CASSSNMNTEAFF.

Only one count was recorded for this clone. The CDR3 reads CASSEETLSSYNEQFF. The CDR3 region has the DNA TGTGCCAGCAGTGAGGAGACTCTTAGCTCCTACAATGAGCAGTTCTTC. The chain employs TRBV2 and TRBJ2-1; D gene uncertain. This CDR3 contains 16 residues. The germline V and J ends were trimmed by 3 bases and 0 bases, with 12 bases remaining between them. CDR1 and CDR2 from the germline V gene are SNHLY and FYNNEI.

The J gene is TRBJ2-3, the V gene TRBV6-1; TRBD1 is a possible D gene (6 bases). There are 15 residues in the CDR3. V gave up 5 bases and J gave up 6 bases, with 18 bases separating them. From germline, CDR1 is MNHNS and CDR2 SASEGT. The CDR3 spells CASSSGTTLTDTQYF. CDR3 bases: TGTGCCAGCAGTTCCGGGACAACCCTGACGGATACGCAGTATTTT.

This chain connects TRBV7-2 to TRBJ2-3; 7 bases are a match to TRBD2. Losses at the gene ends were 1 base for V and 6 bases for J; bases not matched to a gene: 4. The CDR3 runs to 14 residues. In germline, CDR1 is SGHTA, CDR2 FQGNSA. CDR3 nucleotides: TGTGCCAGCAGCTTAGGGGAGGGTGGGGATACGCAGTATTTT. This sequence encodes CASSLGEGGDTQYF.

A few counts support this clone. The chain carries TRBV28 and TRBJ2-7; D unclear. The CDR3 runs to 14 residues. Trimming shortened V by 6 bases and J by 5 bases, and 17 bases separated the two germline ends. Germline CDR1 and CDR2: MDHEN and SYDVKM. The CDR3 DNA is TGTGCCAGCAGCGTGGCGTGGAGTGCGAACGAGCAGTACTTC. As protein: CASSVAWSANEQYF.

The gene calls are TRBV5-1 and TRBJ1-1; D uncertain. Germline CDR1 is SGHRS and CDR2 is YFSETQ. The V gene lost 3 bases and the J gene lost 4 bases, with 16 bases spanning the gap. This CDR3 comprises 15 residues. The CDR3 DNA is TGCGCCAGCAGCTCGAGCGGCCCCGTGGGCACTGAAGCTTTCTTT. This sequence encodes CASSSSGPVGTEAFF.

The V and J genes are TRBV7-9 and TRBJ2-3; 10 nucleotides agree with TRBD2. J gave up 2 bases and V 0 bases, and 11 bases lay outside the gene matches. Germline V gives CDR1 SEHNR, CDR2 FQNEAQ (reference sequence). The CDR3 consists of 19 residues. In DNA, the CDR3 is TGTGCCAGCAGCTTAGCCCATGAGCGGGGGGGCAGAGCCACAGATACGCAGTATTTT. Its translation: CASSLAHERGGRATDTQYF. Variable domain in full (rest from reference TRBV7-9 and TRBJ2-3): DTGVSQNPRHKITKRGQNVTFRCDPISEHNRLYWYRQTLGQGPEFLTYFQNEAQLEKSRLLSDRFSAERPKGSFSTLEIQRTEQGDSAMYLCASSLAHERGGRATDTQYFGPGTRLTVL.

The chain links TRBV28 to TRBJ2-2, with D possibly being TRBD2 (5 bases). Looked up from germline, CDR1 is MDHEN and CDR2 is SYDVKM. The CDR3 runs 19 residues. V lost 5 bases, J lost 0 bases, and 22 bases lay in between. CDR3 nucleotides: TGTGCCAGCAGTCCGATCAGTATTCGACGGACTGCGAACACCGGGGAGCTGTTTTTT. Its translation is CASSPISIRRTANTGELFF.

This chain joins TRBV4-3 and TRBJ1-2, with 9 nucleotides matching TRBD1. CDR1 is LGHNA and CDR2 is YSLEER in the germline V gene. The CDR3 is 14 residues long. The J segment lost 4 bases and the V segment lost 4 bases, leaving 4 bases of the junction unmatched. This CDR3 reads CASSPTGGAYGYTF. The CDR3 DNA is TGCGCCAGCAGCCCGACAGGGGGTGCCTATGGCTACACCTTC.

CDR3 sequence reads: CASSILGQGGNEQFF. The CDR3 bases are TGTGCCAGTAGTATTTTGGGACAGGGAGGCAATGAGCAGTTCTTC. The chain employs TRBV19 and TRBJ2-1; 9 bases align to TRBD1. CDR3 length equals 15 residues. The J segment lost 6 bases and the V segment lost 3 bases, leaving 6 bases of the junction unmatched. Germline V gene lookup returns CDR1 LNHDA and CDR2 SQIVND (reference sequence).

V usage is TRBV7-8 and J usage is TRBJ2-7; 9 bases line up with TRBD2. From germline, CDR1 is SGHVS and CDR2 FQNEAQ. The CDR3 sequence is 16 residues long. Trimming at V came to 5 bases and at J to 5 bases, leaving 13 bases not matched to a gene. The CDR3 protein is CASSPRRASGAHEQYF. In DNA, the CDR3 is TGTGCCAGCAGCCCCAGGCGCGCTAGCGGGGCACACGAGCAGTACTTC.

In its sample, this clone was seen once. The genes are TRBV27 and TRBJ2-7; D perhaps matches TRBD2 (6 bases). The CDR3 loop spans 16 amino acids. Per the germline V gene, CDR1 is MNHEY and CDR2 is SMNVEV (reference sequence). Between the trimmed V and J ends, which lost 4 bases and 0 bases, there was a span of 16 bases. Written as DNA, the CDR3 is TGTGCCAGCAGTTCCCTCCTGGCTAGCGTCTCCTACGAGCAGTACTTC. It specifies CASSSLLASVSYEQYF.

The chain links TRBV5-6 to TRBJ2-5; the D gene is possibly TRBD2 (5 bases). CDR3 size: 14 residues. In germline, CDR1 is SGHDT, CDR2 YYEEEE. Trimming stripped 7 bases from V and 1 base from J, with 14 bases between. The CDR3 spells CASERLSIQETQYF. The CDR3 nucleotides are TGTGCCAGCGAGCGGCTGAGCATCCAAGAGACCCAGTACTTC.

The CDR3 loop is CASSFSGVRTDTQYF. The CDR3 DNA is TGTGCCAGCAGTTTTTCAGGGGTCCGCACAGATACGCAGTATTTT. The genes are TRBV28 and TRBJ2-3; D may be TRBD1 (6 bases). The CDR3 has 15 residues. Germline-derived CDR1 and CDR2 are MDHEN and SYDVKM. V lost 3 bases and J 1 base, leaving 11 bases between the germline ends.

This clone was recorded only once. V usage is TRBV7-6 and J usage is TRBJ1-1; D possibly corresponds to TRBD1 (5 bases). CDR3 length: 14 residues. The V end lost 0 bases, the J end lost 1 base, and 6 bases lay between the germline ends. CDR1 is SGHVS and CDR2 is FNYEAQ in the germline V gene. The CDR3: CASSLATANTEAFF. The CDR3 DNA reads TGTGCCAGCAGCTTAGCGACAGCGAACACTGAAGCTTTCTTT.

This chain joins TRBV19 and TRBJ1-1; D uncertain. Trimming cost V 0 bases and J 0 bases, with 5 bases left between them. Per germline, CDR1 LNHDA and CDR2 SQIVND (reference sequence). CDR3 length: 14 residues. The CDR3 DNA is TGTGCCAGTAGTATAGATCTAGTGAACACTGAAGCTTTCTTT. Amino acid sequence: CASSIDLVNTEAFF.

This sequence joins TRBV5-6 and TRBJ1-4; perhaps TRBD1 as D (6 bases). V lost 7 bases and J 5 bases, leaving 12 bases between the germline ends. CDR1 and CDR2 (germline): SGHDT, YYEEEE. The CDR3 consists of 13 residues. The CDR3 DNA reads TGTGCCAGCGGGACAAGGGCAAATGAAAAACTGTTTTTT. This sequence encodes CASGTRANEKLFF.

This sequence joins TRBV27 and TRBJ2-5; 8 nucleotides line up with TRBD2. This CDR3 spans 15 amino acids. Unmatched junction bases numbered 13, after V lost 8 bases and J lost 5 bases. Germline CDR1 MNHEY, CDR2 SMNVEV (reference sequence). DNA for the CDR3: TGTGCCAGCGGCGCGGGGGGACGGCCGTCGGAGACCCAGTACTTC. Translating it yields CASGAGGRPSETQYF.

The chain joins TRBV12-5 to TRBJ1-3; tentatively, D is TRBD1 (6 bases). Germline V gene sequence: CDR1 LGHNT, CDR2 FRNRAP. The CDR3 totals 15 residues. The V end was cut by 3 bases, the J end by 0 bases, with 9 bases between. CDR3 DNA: TGTGCTAGTGGTTTCAGGGGAAGCTCTGGAAACACCATATATTTT. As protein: CASGFRGSSGNTIYF. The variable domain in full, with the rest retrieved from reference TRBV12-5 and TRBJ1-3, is DARVTQTPRHKVTEMGQEVTMRCQPILGHNTVFWYRQTMMQGLELLAYFRNRAPLDDSGMPKDRFSAEMPDATLATLKIQPSEPRDSAVYFCASGFRGSSGNTIYFGEGSWLTVV.

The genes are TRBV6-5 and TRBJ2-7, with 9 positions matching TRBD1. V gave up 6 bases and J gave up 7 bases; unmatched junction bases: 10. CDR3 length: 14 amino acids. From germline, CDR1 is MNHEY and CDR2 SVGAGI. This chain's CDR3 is CASRPQGAPMEQYF. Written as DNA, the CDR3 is TGTGCCAGCAGACCACAGGGGGCCCCCATGGAGCAGTACTTC.

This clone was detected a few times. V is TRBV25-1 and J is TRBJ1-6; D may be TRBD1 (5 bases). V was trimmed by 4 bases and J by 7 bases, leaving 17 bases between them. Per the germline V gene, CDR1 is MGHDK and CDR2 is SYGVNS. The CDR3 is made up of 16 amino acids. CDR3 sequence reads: CASSAVWQGRNSPLHF. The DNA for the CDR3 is TGTGCCAGCAGTGCGGTTTGGCAGGGCCGAAATTCACCCCTCCACTTT.

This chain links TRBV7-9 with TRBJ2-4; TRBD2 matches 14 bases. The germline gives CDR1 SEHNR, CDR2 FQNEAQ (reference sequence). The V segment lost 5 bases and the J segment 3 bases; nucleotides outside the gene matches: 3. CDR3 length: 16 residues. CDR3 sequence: CASSPGTSGSKNIQYF. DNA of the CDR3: TGTGCCAGCAGCCCGGGGACTAGCGGGAGCAAAAACATTCAGTACTTC.

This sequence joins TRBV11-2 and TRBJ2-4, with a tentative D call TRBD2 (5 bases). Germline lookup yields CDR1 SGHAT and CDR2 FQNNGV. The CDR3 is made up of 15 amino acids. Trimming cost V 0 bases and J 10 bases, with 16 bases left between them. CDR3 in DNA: TGTGCCAGCAGCTTAGACGGGATCCCTCAAGGGATTCAGTACTTC. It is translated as CASSLDGIPQGIQYF.

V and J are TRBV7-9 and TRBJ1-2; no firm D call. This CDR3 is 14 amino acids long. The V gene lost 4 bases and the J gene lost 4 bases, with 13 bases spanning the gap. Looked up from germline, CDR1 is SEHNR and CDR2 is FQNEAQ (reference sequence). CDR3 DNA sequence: TGTGCCAGCAGCTCCCATTCTGAGGGCTATGGCTACACCTTC. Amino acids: CASSSHSEGYGYTF.